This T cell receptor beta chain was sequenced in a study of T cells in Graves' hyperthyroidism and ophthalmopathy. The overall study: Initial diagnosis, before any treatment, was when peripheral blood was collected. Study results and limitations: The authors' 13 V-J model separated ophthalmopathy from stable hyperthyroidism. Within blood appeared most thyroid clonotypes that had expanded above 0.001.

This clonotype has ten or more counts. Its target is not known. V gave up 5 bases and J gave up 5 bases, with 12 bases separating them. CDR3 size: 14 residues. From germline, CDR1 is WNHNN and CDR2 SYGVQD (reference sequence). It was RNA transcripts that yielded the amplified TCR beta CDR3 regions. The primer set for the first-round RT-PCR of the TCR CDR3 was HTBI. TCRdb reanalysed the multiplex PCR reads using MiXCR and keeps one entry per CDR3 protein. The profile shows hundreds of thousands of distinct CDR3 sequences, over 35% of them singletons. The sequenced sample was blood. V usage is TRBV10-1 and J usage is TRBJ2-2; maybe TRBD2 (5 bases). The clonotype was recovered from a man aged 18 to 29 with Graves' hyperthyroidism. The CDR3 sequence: CASSHDGVTGELFF. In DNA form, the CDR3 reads TGCGCCAGCAGTCATGACGGGGTAACCGGGGAGCTGTTTTTT.